What follows are 6 T cell receptor beta chains derived from one specimen sequenced in a study of blood T cell repertoires in COVID-19. Using immunoSEQ multiplex PCR, the repertoire was profiled, and TCRdb retains in-frame clones only, with some absent. The repertoire includes 50,000 to 65,000 clones, 85% to 90% of them detected once, and almost 4% sits in the top ten. Sequencing used peripheral blood. The receptors were gathered from a human donor in a cohort sampled during active COVID-19.

This clone was observed once. This chain links TRBV9 with TRBJ1-1; 7 bases match TRBD1. After removal of 4 bases from V and 1 base from J, the junction contained 4 bases not matched to a gene. CDR1 is SGDLS and CDR2 is YYNGEE in the germline V gene. The CDR3 runs to 14 residues. CDR3 DNA: TGTGCCAGCAGCAGACGACAGGGGAACACTGAAGCTTTCTTT. Its protein product is CASSRRQGNTEAFF.

The CDR3: CASSLGPSGSSYEQYF. The CDR3 region has the DNA TGTGCCAGCAGCTTGGGTCCTAGCGGGAGTTCCTACGAGCAGTACTTC. The chain has TRBV5-4 and TRBJ2-7; 10 nucleotides line up with TRBD2. V gave up 0 bases and J gave up 1 base; unmatched junction bases: 4. This CDR3 comprises 16 residues. CDR1 and CDR2 (germline): SGHNT, YYREEE (reference sequence).

The chain links TRBV30 to TRBJ1-2; weak D call: TRBD1 (6 bases). From germline, CDR1 is GTSNPN and CDR2 SVGIG (reference sequence). Deletions cut 3 bases from V and 8 bases from J, with 16 bases between. The CDR3 is 13 amino acids. The CDR3: CAWRDRDIYGYTF. DNA of the CDR3: TGTGCCTGGAGGGACCGGGACATCTACGGCTACACCTTC.

This clone has a handful of counts. V usage is TRBV15 and J usage is TRBJ2-3; D uncertain. Germline V lookup: CDR1 LNHNV, CDR2 YYDKDF (reference sequence). CDR3 length: 14 residues. V lost 1 base to trimming and J lost 2 bases, with 7 bases between them. CDR3 DNA sequence: TGTGCCACCAGCAGAGGGCTAGACACAGATACGCAGTATTTT. It translates to CATSRGLDTDTQYF.

This clone has just one count. This chain joins TRBV19 and TRBJ1-2; D not resolved. CDR3 length: 16 amino acids. CDR1 is LNHDA, CDR2 SQIVND, per germline (reference sequence). The V and J ends lost 3 bases and 9 bases respectively, with 23 bases between them. CDR3 in amino acids: CASSMSTRGLQISYTF. In nucleotides, the CDR3 is TGTGCCAGTAGTATGAGTACGCGCGGGCTCCAAATAAGCTACACCTTC.

The V gene is TRBV6-2 or TRBV6-3, the J gene TRBJ1-1, with 8 nucleotides matching TRBD1. CDR1 MNHEY and CDR2 SVGEGT come from the germline V gene. This CDR3 region has 15 residues. The V segment lost 4 bases and the J segment 3 bases; nucleotides outside the gene matches: 7. As DNA, the CDR3 is TGTGCCAGCAGTTCCTTGACAGGGGAGGACACTGAAGCTTTCTTT. Translating it yields CASSSLTGEDTEAFF.